What follows are 26 T cell receptor beta chains derived from one specimen sequenced in a study of human versus mouse CDR3 diversity and MHC coevolution. Clones were sequenced by immunoSEQ multiplex PCR, and TCRdb holds only the in-frame ones, with some missing. This sample carries 80,000 or so clones, roughly 93% of them seen once, and the ten largest clones take about 1.5%. The specimen was naive CD4+ T cells from blood. Subset given: CD45RO-negative CD62L-positive naive CD4 T cells. The receptors come from a person aged 30 to 70 in good health.

The chain recombines TRBV19 with TRBJ2-2; maybe TRBD2 (6 bases). Germline V gene sequence: CDR1 LNHDA, CDR2 SQIVND (reference sequence). The V and J ends lost 8 bases and 5 bases respectively, with 12 bases between them. The CDR3 has 13 residues. The DNA for the CDR3 is TGTGCCAGTGCCCCGACTAGTACCGGGGAGCTGTTTTTT. Residues: CASAPTSTGELFF. The full variable domain, with the rest looked up from reference TRBV19 and TRBJ2-2, is DGGITQSPKYLFRKEGQNVTLSCEQNLNHDAMYWYRQDPGQGLRLIYYSQIVNDFQKGDIAEGYSVSREKKESFPLTVTSAQKNPTAFYLCASAPTSTGELFFGEGSRLTVL.

The chain is built from TRBV5-1 and TRBJ2-7; tentative D call: TRBD2 (6 bases). V was cut by 4 bases and J by 7 bases, with 15 bases left in between. CDR1 and CDR2 (germline): SGHRS, YFSETQ. This CDR3 contains 13 residues. CDR3 sequence reads: CASSRDSSKEQYF. The CDR3 DNA follows: TGCGCCAGCAGCAGGGACTCGTCTAAAGAGCAGTACTTC.

The CDR3 spells CASSVRGQYNEQFF. DNA for the CDR3: TGTGCCAGCAGCGTAAGAGGGCAGTACAATGAGCAGTTCTTC. The rearrangement joins TRBV9 to TRBJ2-1, with D tentatively TRBD2 (5 bases). V lost 1 base to trimming and J lost 4 bases, with 9 bases between them. This CDR3 is 14 amino acids long. CDR1 SGDLS and CDR2 YYNGEE come from the germline V gene.

The chain joins TRBV27 to TRBJ2-3; 13 nucleotides line up with TRBD2. Germline lookup yields CDR1 MNHEY and CDR2 SMNVEV (reference sequence). The CDR3 extends over 15 amino acids. The V segment lost 4 bases and the J segment 3 bases; nucleotides outside the gene matches: 1. The CDR3 nucleotides are TGTGCCAGCAGTTGGACTAGCGGGAGAACAGATACGCAGTATTTT. Translation gives CASSWTSGRTDTQYF.

This chain links TRBV29-1 with TRBJ1-1; D might be TRBD1 (6 bases). V lost 4 bases and J lost 5, with 14 bases in between. CDR3 length: 13 amino acids. The germline V gene has CDR1 SQVTM and CDR2 ANQGSEA. CDR3 amino acids: CSVGLTGKTEAFF. The CDR3 DNA reads TGCAGCGTTGGTCTCACAGGGAAAACTGAAGCTTTCTTT.

The chain has TRBV10-3 and TRBJ2-7; D is perhaps TRBD2 (5 bases). The V end was cut by 6 bases, the J end by 7 bases, with 13 bases between. CDR1 and CDR2 from the germline V gene are ENHRY and SYGVKD. This CDR3 has 12 residues. CDR3 sequence reads: CAISREPGEQYF. The CDR3 DNA is TGTGCCATCAGCCGGGAACCTGGGGAGCAGTACTTC.

The genes are TRBV19 and TRBJ1-2; 8 nucleotides agree with TRBD1. From germline, CDR1 is LNHDA and CDR2 SQIVND (reference sequence). This CDR3 spans 13 amino acids. V dropped 5 bases and J dropped 4; count of bases not matched to a gene: 3. CDR3 loop: CASSVDRGYGYTF. CDR3 DNA: TGTGCCAGTAGTGTTGACAGGGGCTATGGCTACACCTTC.

This rearrangement joins TRBV27 to TRBJ1-4, with D perhaps TRBD1 (6 bases). Germline V gene data show CDR1 as MNHEY and CDR2 as SMNVEV (reference sequence). There are 16 residues in the CDR3. Trimming took off 6 bases at V and 4 bases at J, with 18 bases between the two ends. CDR3 region: CASSRVRQAFNEKLFF. The CDR3, as DNA: TGTGCCAGCAGCCGGGTCCGACAGGCCTTTAATGAAAAACTGTTTTTT.

The chain uses TRBV27 and TRBJ2-2, with TRBD2 as a possible D gene (6 bases). The CDR3 sequence is 16 residues long. Germline assignment: CDR1 MNHEY and CDR2 SMNVEV (reference sequence). Trimming stripped 1 base from V and 4 bases from J, with 13 bases between. This CDR3 reads CASSLFQPGVTGELFF. CDR3 sequence (DNA): TGTGCCAGCAGTTTATTCCAACCGGGGGTCACCGGGGAGCTGTTTTTT.

The gene calls are TRBV7-2 and TRBJ2-7, with 7 bases aligning to TRBD2. The J segment lost 6 bases and the V segment lost 5 bases, leaving 13 bases of the junction unmatched. In germline, CDR1 is SGHTA, CDR2 FQGNSA. The CDR3 covers 15 residues. Written as DNA, the CDR3 is TGTGCCAGCAGCCTTACTAGCGCCAAAGGTACCGAGCAGTACTTC. Translation gives CASSLTSAKGTEQYF.

In its sample, this clone was seen a few times. The rearrangement uses TRBV11-2 and TRBJ1-1, with 12 bases aligning to TRBD1. The length of the CDR3 is 18 residues. V was clipped by 1 base and J by 1 base; unmatched bases: 7. Germline lookup yields CDR1 SGHAT and CDR2 FQNNGV. This CDR3 is CASSLVLGQGAKNTEAFF. DNA of the CDR3: TGTGCCAGCAGCTTAGTCCTGGGACAGGGGGCTAAGAACACTGAAGCTTTCTTT.

V usage is TRBV7-3 and J usage is TRBJ1-2, with 9 bases matching TRBD1. The CDR3 is made up of 15 amino acids. Germline loops: CDR1 SGHTA, CDR2 FQGTGA. With 0 bases clipped from V and 9 bases from J, the junction kept 8 bases outside the gene matches. CDR3 sequence: CASSLTGDREASYTF. CDR3 in DNA: TGTGCCAGCAGCTTAACCGGGGACAGGGAGGCAAGCTACACCTTC.

The V and J genes are TRBV5-4 and TRBJ2-7; 8 nucleotides agree with TRBD1. This CDR3 region has 14 residues. The germline V gene has CDR1 SGHNT and CDR2 YYREEE (reference sequence). J lost 0 bases, V lost 4 bases, and 3 bases had no gene match. The CDR3 bases are TGTGCCAGCAGCCCGGACAGGGCCTCCTACGAGCAGTACTTC. It specifies CASSPDRASYEQYF.

This sequence joins TRBV9 and TRBJ1-1; D not resolved. Looked up from germline, CDR1 is SGDLS and CDR2 is YYNGEE. The germline V and J ends were trimmed by 3 bases and 1 base, with 7 bases remaining between them. This CDR3 is 13 amino acids long. CDR3 residues: CASSASPNTEAFF. As DNA, the CDR3 is TGTGCCAGCAGCGCGTCCCCGAACACTGAAGCTTTCTTT.

The CDR3 region has the DNA TGTGCCAGCAGCTTAGGGGCAGGAACACCCCTCCACTTT. Protein sequence: CASSLGAGTPLHF. The chain combines TRBV7-2 with TRBJ1-6; D uncertain. CDR3 length: 13 residues. CDR1 is SGHTA, CDR2 FQGNSA, per germline. V dropped 1 base and J dropped 11 bases, with 9 bases sitting between them.

This sequence joins TRBV2 and TRBJ1-1, with 8 positions matching TRBD1. Looked up from germline, CDR1 is SNHLY and CDR2 is FYNNEI. The CDR3 covers 15 residues. The junction had 7 bases not matched to a gene; V was cut back by 1 base and J by 6 bases. CDR3 DNA sequence: TGTGCCAGCAGTGAAGAGGGACAGGCCGGGCCTGAAGCTTTCTTT. Residues: CASSEEGQAGPEAFF.

V usage is TRBV6-1 and J usage is TRBJ1-2, with 9 bases identical to TRBD1. Losses at the gene ends were 0 bases for V and 0 bases for J; bases not matched to a gene: 8. This CDR3 spans 18 amino acids. Germline values: CDR1 MNHNS, CDR2 SASEGT. CDR3 DNA sequence: TGTGCCAGCAGTGAAGCTAGGGACAGGGTTCGGTCTAACTATGGCTACACCTTC. Amino acid sequence: CASSEARDRVRSNYGYTF.

The chain links TRBV6-1 to TRBJ1-2, with 7 bases aligning to TRBD1. The J segment lost 2 bases and the V segment lost 6 bases, leaving 3 bases of the junction unmatched. Germline values: CDR1 MNHNS, CDR2 SASEGT. The CDR3 is 13 amino acids. CDR3 loop: CASSATGNYGYTF. The DNA for the CDR3 is TGTGCCAGCAGCGCGACAGGGAACTATGGCTACACCTTC.

The chain is built from TRBV19 and TRBJ1-1; D gene uncertain. The CDR3 runs 14 residues. V lost 3 bases and J 0 bases, leaving 8 bases between the germline ends. Germline CDR1 LNHDA, CDR2 SQIVND (reference sequence). CDR3 loop: CASSMMALNTEAFF. The CDR3 DNA sequence: TGTGCCAGTAGTATGATGGCCCTGAACACTGAAGCTTTCTTT. Complete variable domain (other parts from reference TRBV19 and TRBJ1-1): DGGITQSPKYLFRKEGQNVTLSCEQNLNHDAMYWYRQDPGQGLRLIYYSQIVNDFQKGDIAEGYSVSREKKESFPLTVTSAQKNPTAFYLCASSMMALNTEAFFGQGTRLTVV.

The chain uses TRBV4-1 and TRBJ2-1; D remains ambiguous. V gave up 4 bases and J gave up 8 bases, with 9 bases separating them. The V gene's germline CDR1 is MGHRA and CDR2 YSYEKL. This CDR3 is 12 amino acids long. CDR3 in DNA: TGCGCCAGCAGCCGCAACAGAGATGAGCAGTTCTTC. This sequence encodes CASSRNRDEQFF.

The chain combines TRBV6-6 with TRBJ2-2; a weak D match, TRBD1 (6 bases). Between the trimmed V and J ends, which lost 7 bases and 8 bases, there was a span of 11 bases. In germline, CDR1 is MNHNY, CDR2 SVGAGI (reference sequence). This CDR3 spans 12 amino acids. The CDR3 loop reads CASTTGFGELFF. In DNA form, the CDR3 reads TGTGCCAGCACCACAGGGTTTGGGGAGCTGTTTTTT.

The chain is built from TRBV12-5 and TRBJ1-2; D is uncertain. The germline V gene has CDR1 LGHNT and CDR2 FRNRAP. The V end was cut by 5 bases, the J end by 6 bases, with 13 bases between. The CDR3 is made up of 13 amino acids. This CDR3 reads CASGTREGNGYTF. DNA for the CDR3: TGTGCTAGTGGTACCCGGGAAGGGAATGGCTACACCTTC. Supplemented by reference TRBV12-5 and TRBJ1-2, the full variable domain reads DARVTQTPRHKVTEMGQEVTMRCQPILGHNTVFWYRQTMMQGLELLAYFRNRAPLDDSGMPKDRFSAEMPDATLATLKIQPSEPRDSAVYFCASGTREGNGYTFGSGTRLTVV.

The gene calls are TRBV5-1 and TRBJ2-4; TRBD1 aligns across 7 bases. This CDR3 has 14 amino acids. Germline lookup yields CDR1 SGHRS and CDR2 YFSETQ. V dropped 4 bases and J dropped 6; count of bases not matched to a gene: 7. The CDR3 loop is CASSNRDSGNIQYF. The CDR3 nucleotides read TGCGCCAGCAGCAACCGGGACAGCGGAAACATTCAGTACTTC.

The chain links TRBV25-1 to TRBJ2-2; D unclear. Per germline, CDR1 MGHDK and CDR2 SYGVNS. V was cut by 0 bases and J by 5 bases, with 7 bases left in between. The CDR3 extends over 14 amino acids. The CDR3 here is CASSEYFGTGELFF. CDR3 nucleotide sequence: TGTGCCAGCAGTGAATATTTCGGGACCGGGGAGCTGTTTTTT.

This clone has a single count. The rearrangement joins TRBV11-3 to TRBJ2-1, with TRBD1 identical over 9 bases. The J segment lost 7 bases and the V segment lost 4 bases, leaving 5 bases of the junction unmatched. The CDR3 sequence is 14 residues long. Per germline, CDR1 SGHNT and CDR2 YENEEA. The CDR3 protein is CASSSRTGANEQFF. The CDR3 coding sequence is TGTGCCAGCAGCTCCAGGACAGGGGCAAATGAGCAGTTCTTC.

The genes are TRBV7-3 and TRBJ2-7; D may be TRBD2 (6 bases). With 6 bases removed from V and 3 bases from J, the gap between germline ends came to 18 bases. The CDR3 is 15 residues long. Germline assignment: CDR1 SGHTA and CDR2 FQGTGA. CDR3 residues: CASSEGAGPHYEQYF. The DNA of the CDR3 is TGTGCCAGCAGTGAAGGGGCGGGGCCCCACTACGAGCAGTACTTC.